The 2 T cell receptor beta chains below come from one sample, sequenced in a study of CD8 T cells in Susac syndrome. Random hexamers were used to reverse transcribe an amount of roughly 0.5 to 1 ug RNA. TCRdb re-called the immunoSEQ multiplex PCR reads through MiXCR, storing one row per CDR3 protein. Among around 140,000 distinct CDR3 sequences listed, around 93% were seen once. The sample consisted of CD4+ T cells from PBMCs. These receptors all come from a human donor with Susac syndrome.

The V call is TRBV20-1, the J call TRBJ1-3, with D perhaps matching TRBD1 (5 bases). Between the trimmed V and J ends, which lost 0 bases and 2 bases, there was a span of 11 bases. The CDR3 is 15 amino acids. Germline V gives CDR1 DFQATT, CDR2 SNEGSKA (reference sequence). The CDR3 loop is CSARDRAGAGNTIYF. CDR3 nucleotides: TGCAGTGCTAGAGACAGGGCCGGGGCTGGAAACACCATATATTTT.

V usage is TRBV4-2 and J usage is TRBJ2-7; TRBD2 agrees at 13 bases. Germline V gene lookup returns CDR1 LGHNA and CDR2 YNFKEQ. This CDR3 contains 14 residues. With 4 bases clipped from V and 7 bases from J, the junction kept 4 bases outside the gene matches. CDR3 bases: TGTGCCAGCAGCCGGGGACTAGCGGGACAAGAGCAGTACTTC. Residues: CASSRGLAGQEQYF.